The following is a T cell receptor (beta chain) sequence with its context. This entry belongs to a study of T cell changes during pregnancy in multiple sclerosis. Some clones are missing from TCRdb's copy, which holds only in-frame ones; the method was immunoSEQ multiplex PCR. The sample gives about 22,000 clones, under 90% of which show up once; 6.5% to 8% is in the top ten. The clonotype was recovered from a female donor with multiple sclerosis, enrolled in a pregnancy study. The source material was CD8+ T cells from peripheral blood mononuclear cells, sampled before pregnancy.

DNA of the CDR3: TGTGCCAGCAGTTTACTCGTAGTCATGAACACTGAAGCTTTCTTT. It is translated as CASSLLVVMNTEAFF. The chain couples TRBV28 to TRBJ1-1; D not certain. V shed 2 bases and J shed 0 bases, with 10 bases lying between them. Germline-derived CDR1 and CDR2 are MDHEN and SYDVKM. The CDR3 is 15 residues long.